This T cell receptor beta chain was obtained from a study of blood T cell repertoires in COVID-19. Whole-study context: T cells, B-cell-depleted T cells, or PBMCs supplied cDNA or gDNA.

The assay was immunoSEQ multiplex PCR, and TCRdb's table has in-frame clones only and misses some. The profile shows under 150,000 clones, approximately 84% of them singletons. This clone has a single count. The sequence was obtained from a man aged 65 to 85 with acute or convalescent COVID-19. Sequencing was done on a sample of peripheral blood.

Here the CDR3 DNA reads TGCAGTGCTAGTAGCGGGGGGGCCATCGAGACCCAGTACTTC. It specifies CSASSGGAIETQYF. This sequence joins TRBV20-1 and TRBJ2-5; 11 bases map to TRBD2. After removal of 3 bases from V and 5 bases from J, the junction contained 5 bases not matched to a gene. Germline CDR1 DFQATT, CDR2 SNEGSKA (reference sequence). The CDR3 is 14 residues long.